The entry below describes one T cell receptor (beta chain). Its antigen is currently unknown. There are 15 residues in the CDR3. V was shortened by 5 bases and J by 3 bases, with 14 bases between the two germline ends. The data are from a study of CD8 T cells in Susac syndrome. Broader study findings: TCR sequencing and HLA analysis covered a relatively small number of individuals.

The multiple sclerosis controls comprised treatment-naive patients whose relapsing-remitting disease was stable or active. RNA was extracted with the RNeasy kit, and a quantity of about 0.45 to 1 ug was reverse transcribed using random hexamers. Across 54 Vbeta and 13 Jbeta, TCR beta CDR3 was amplified with immunoSEQ multiplex PCR. One entry per CDR3 protein, called by TCRdb with MiXCR from the immunoSEQ multiplex PCR reads. The sample carries approximately 300,000 distinct CDR3 sequences, around 85% recorded once. Sequencing was done on a sample of CD8+ T cells from PBMCs. This clonotype originated in a human donor with multiple sclerosis. The genes are TRBV12-3 or TRBV12-4 and TRBJ2-1; D tentatively fits TRBD1 or TRBD2 (5 bases each). In nucleotides, the CDR3 is TGTGCCAGCAGTAACCCCCGGGGCGTCTACAATGAGCAGTTCTTC. Translation gives CASSNPRGVYNEQFF.